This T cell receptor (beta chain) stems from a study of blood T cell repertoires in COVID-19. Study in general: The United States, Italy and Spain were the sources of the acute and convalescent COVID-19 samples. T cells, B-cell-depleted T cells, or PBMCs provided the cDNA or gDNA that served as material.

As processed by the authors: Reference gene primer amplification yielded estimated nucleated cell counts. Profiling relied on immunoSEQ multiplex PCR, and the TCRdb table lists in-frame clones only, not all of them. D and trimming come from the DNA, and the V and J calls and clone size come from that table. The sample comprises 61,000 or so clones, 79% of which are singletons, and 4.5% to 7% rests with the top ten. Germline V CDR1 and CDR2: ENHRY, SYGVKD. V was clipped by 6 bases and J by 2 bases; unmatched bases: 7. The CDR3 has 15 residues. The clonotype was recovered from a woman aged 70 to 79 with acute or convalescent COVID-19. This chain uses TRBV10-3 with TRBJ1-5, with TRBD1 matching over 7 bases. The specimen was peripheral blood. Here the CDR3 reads CAISPQGEGNQPQHF. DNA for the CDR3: TGTGCCATCAGCCCCCAGGGGGAAGGCAATCAGCCCCAGCATTTT.